A selection of T cell receptor beta chains follows, all from one sample in a study of T-cell memory formation after mild COVID-19. TCRdb analysed the 5' RACE reads with MiXCR anew, one entry per CDR3 protein. The sample consists of under 550,000 distinct CDR3 sequences, about a sixth of them appearing once. The sequenced sample consisted of PBMCs or a T cell subset sorted from them (not recorded which). These receptors all stem from a man younger than 30 who had mild COVID-19 (a few samples of this study predate the infection). Cell type and time point are not known. Each CDR3 is given with its conserved first and last residue. The D gene is left open where the match is weak. Only part of the rows carry a size: once, few, many, or a class if the clone is expanded.

abundance: few
d_gene: NA
v_gene: TRBV5-8
j_gene: TRBJ1-2
CDR3aa: CASSWEYGGYTF
CDR3nt: TGTGCCAGCAGCTGGGAGTATGGAGGCTACACCTTC

abundance: NA
d_gene: NA
v_gene: TRBV4-1
j_gene: TRBJ1-2
CDR3aa: CASSQEGSFDGYTF
CDR3nt: TGCGCCAGCAGCCAAGAGGGCAGCTTCGATGGCTACACCTTC

abundance: few
d_gene: NA
v_gene: TRBV4-1
j_gene: TRBJ1-3
CDR3aa: CASSQEGRTGNTIYF
CDR3nt: TGCGCCAGCAGCCAAGAGGGTAGGACTGGAAACACCATATATTTT

abundance: NA
d_gene: TRBD2
v_gene: TRBV2
j_gene: TRBJ2-2
CDR3aa: CASRTSRNTGELFF
CDR3nt: TGTGCCAGCCGGACTAGCAGGAACACCGGGGAGCTGTTTTTT

abundance: NA
d_gene: TRBD1
v_gene: TRBV11-3
j_gene: TRBJ2-2
CDR3aa: CASSADRGLTGELFF
CDR3nt: TGTGCCAGCAGCGCGGACAGGGGGCTTACCGGGGAGCTGTTTTTT

abundance: NA
d_gene: TRBD1
v_gene: TRBV7-9
j_gene: TRBJ1-5
CDR3aa: CASSRQGENQPQHF
CDR3nt: TGTGCCAGCAGCCGACAGGGGGAAAATCAGCCCCAGCATTTT

abundance: NA
d_gene: TRBD1
v_gene: TRBV7-2
j_gene: TRBJ2-7
CDR3aa: CASSFAGQGSYEQYF
CDR3nt: TGTGCCAGCAGCTTTGCGGGACAGGGGTCTTACGAGCAGTACTTC

abundance: NA
d_gene: NA
v_gene: TRBV4-3
j_gene: TRBJ2-3
CDR3aa: CASSQISSSDTQYF
CDR3nt: TGCGCCAGCAGCCAAATCTCTAGCTCGGATACGCAGTATTTT

abundance: NA
d_gene: TRBD2
v_gene: TRBV12-3/TRBV12-4
j_gene: TRBJ2-4
CDR3aa: CASSRRRGGSTDIQYF
CDR3nt: TGTGCCAGCAGTCGCCGCCGGGGGGGGTCGACTGACATTCAGTACTTC

abundance: few
d_gene: TRBD2
v_gene: TRBV4-3
j_gene: TRBJ2-3
CDR3aa: CASSQEPSPGGNTDTQYF
CDR3nt: TGCGCCAGCAGCCAAGAACCATCTCCGGGGGGTAACACAGATACGCAGTATTTT

abundance: NA
d_gene: NA
v_gene: TRBV7-2
j_gene: TRBJ2-4
CDR3aa: CASKGGSQNIQYF
CDR3nt: TGTGCCAGCAAGGGAGGATCCCAAAACATTCAGTACTTC

abundance: few
d_gene: NA
v_gene: TRBV6-1
j_gene: TRBJ2-5
CDR3aa: CASSEWSGTKAPETQYF
CDR3nt: TGTGCCAGCAGTGAATGGAGTGGGACAAAAGCCCCAGAGACCCAGTACTTC

abundance: NA
d_gene: NA
v_gene: TRBV27
j_gene: TRBJ2-2
CDR3aa: CASSVGGTWELFF
CDR3nt: TGTGCCAGCAGTGTCGGGGGCACCTGGGAGCTGTTTTTT

abundance: NA
d_gene: TRBD1
v_gene: TRBV12-3/TRBV12-4
j_gene: TRBJ2-7
CDR3aa: CASKIGTGGYEQYF
CDR3nt: TGTGCCAGCAAAATCGGGACAGGGGGCTACGAGCAGTACTTC

abundance: NA
d_gene: TRBD1
v_gene: TRBV7-2
j_gene: TRBJ1-4
CDR3aa: CASSLDRGYDEKLFF
CDR3nt: TGTGCCAGCAGCCTTGACAGGGGGTACGATGAAAAACTGTTTTTT

abundance: NA
d_gene: NA
v_gene: TRBV5-5
j_gene: TRBJ2-3
CDR3aa: CASSSPSRGTDTQYF
CDR3nt: TGTGCCAGCAGCTCCCCTAGCAGGGGCACAGATACGCAGTATTTT

abundance: NA
d_gene: NA
v_gene: TRBV6-5
j_gene: TRBJ2-4
CDR3aa: CASSWTAIAKNIQYF
CDR3nt: TGTGCCAGCAGTTGGACAGCGATAGCCAAAAACATTCAGTACTTC

abundance: few
d_gene: NA
v_gene: TRBV7-6
j_gene: TRBJ2-5
CDR3aa: CASSSQAGQETQYF
CDR3nt: TGTGCCAGCAGCTCCCAGGCCGGTCAAGAGACCCAGTACTTC

abundance: NA
d_gene: TRBD2
v_gene: TRBV5-1
j_gene: TRBJ2-7
CDR3aa: CASSLSAGGVREQYF
CDR3nt: TGCGCCAGCAGCTTGTCCGCGGGGGGGGTACGAGAGCAGTACTTC

abundance: NA
d_gene: NA
v_gene: TRBV6-5
j_gene: TRBJ1-2
CDR3aa: CASRGRANYGYTF
CDR3nt: TGTGCCAGCAGGGGCCGAGCTAACTATGGCTACACCTTC

abundance: NA
d_gene: NA
v_gene: TRBV29-1
j_gene: TRBJ2-6
CDR3aa: CSVEEWAAGANVLTF
CDR3nt: TGCAGCGTTGAGGAGTGGGCAGCTGGGGCCAACGTCCTGACTTTC

abundance: many
d_gene: TRBD1
v_gene: TRBV5-4
j_gene: TRBJ2-1
CDR3aa: CATEQGARNNEQFF
CDR3nt: TGTGCCACCGAACAGGGGGCCCGTAACAATGAGCAGTTCTTC

abundance: NA
d_gene: TRBD2
v_gene: TRBV10-3
j_gene: TRBJ2-3
CDR3aa: CAISSGTSGQPTDTQYF
CDR3nt: TGTGCCATCAGTTCCGGGACTAGCGGTCAACCTACAGATACGCAGTATTTT

abundance: few
d_gene: NA
v_gene: TRBV2
j_gene: TRBJ2-5
CDR3aa: CASSDPTSETQYF
CDR3nt: TGTGCCAGCAGTGATCCGACTTCGGAGACCCAGTACTTC

abundance: many
d_gene: NA
v_gene: TRBV5-1
j_gene: TRBJ2-3
CDR3aa: CASSLAAGGDTQYF
CDR3nt: TGCGCCAGCAGCTTGGCGGCGGGCGGAGATACGCAGTATTTT

abundance: NA
d_gene: NA
v_gene: TRBV7-3
j_gene: TRBJ2-3
CDR3aa: CASSPSITASGTDTQYF
CDR3nt: TGTGCCAGCAGCCCTAGTATTACGGCTAGCGGCACAGATACGCAGTATTTT

abundance: few
d_gene: TRBD2
v_gene: TRBV9
j_gene: TRBJ2-5
CDR3aa: CASSETLAGGRETQYF
CDR3nt: TGTGCCAGCAGCGAGACTCTAGCGGGGGGGCGAGAGACCCAGTACTTC

abundance: NA
d_gene: NA
v_gene: TRBV7-9
j_gene: TRBJ1-1
CDR3aa: CASSWGRTNTEAFF
CDR3nt: TGTGCCAGCAGCTGGGGACGGACGAACACTGAAGCTTTCTTT

abundance: few
d_gene: TRBD2
v_gene: TRBV5-1
j_gene: TRBJ2-5
CDR3aa: CASCTGGAYQETQYF
CDR3nt: TGCGCCAGCTGCACCGGGGGGGCGTACCAAGAGACCCAGTACTTC

abundance: many
d_gene: NA
v_gene: TRBV20-1
j_gene: TRBJ2-1
CDR3aa: CSALSLANEQFF
CDR3nt: TGCAGTGCCCTCTCTCTAGCCAATGAGCAGTTCTTC

abundance: few
d_gene: NA
v_gene: TRBV7-7
j_gene: TRBJ1-5
CDR3aa: CASRWGSNQPQHF
CDR3nt: TGTGCCAGCCGGTGGGGTAGCAATCAGCCCCAGCATTTT

abundance: few
d_gene: TRBD1
v_gene: TRBV6-5
j_gene: TRBJ1-5
CDR3aa: CASSPRQGAQHF
CDR3nt: TGTGCCAGCAGTCCCAGACAGGGAGCCCAGCATTTT

abundance: many
d_gene: NA
v_gene: TRBV27
j_gene: TRBJ2-2
CDR3aa: CASGLLSTGELFF
CDR3nt: TGTGCCAGCGGGCTTCTCTCCACCGGGGAGCTGTTTTTT

abundance: NA
d_gene: NA
v_gene: TRBV20-1
j_gene: TRBJ2-7
CDR3aa: CSAREVRASLYEQYF
CDR3nt: TGCAGTGCTAGAGAGGTCCGGGCGAGCCTGTACGAGCAGTACTTC

abundance: few
d_gene: TRBD2
v_gene: TRBV20-1
j_gene: TRBJ2-3
CDR3aa: CSARDPQRGLDTQYF
CDR3nt: TGCAGTGCTAGAGATCCGCAGCGGGGGCTCGATACGCAGTATTTT

abundance: NA
d_gene: TRBD2
v_gene: TRBV7-2
j_gene: TRBJ2-5
CDR3aa: CASSPWGTSDQETQYF
CDR3nt: TGTGCCAGCAGCCCCTGGGGGACTAGCGACCAAGAGACCCAGTACTTC

abundance: NA
d_gene: NA
v_gene: TRBV6-6
j_gene: TRBJ1-4
CDR3aa: CASRGAVSEKLFF
CDR3nt: TGTGCCAGCAGGGGGGCAGTAAGTGAAAAACTGTTTTTT

abundance: NA
d_gene: NA
v_gene: TRBV4-2
j_gene: TRBJ2-7
CDR3aa: CASSHGDRDAGDEQYF
CDR3nt: TGTGCCAGCAGCCATGGGGACCGGGACGCCGGCGACGAGCAGTACTTC

abundance: few
d_gene: TRBD2
v_gene: TRBV20-1
j_gene: TRBJ2-1
CDR3aa: CSASLQRGGVDEQFF
CDR3nt: TGCAGTGCTAGCCTCCAGCGGGGGGGCGTCGATGAGCAGTTCTTC

abundance: few
d_gene: NA
v_gene: TRBV10-3
j_gene: TRBJ1-5
CDR3aa: CAIRQGLNQPQHF
CDR3nt: TGTGCCATCAGACAGGGACTCAATCAGCCCCAGCATTTT

abundance: NA
d_gene: TRBD1
v_gene: TRBV12-3/TRBV12-4
j_gene: TRBJ2-3
CDR3aa: CASSLLLTGAADTQYF
CDR3nt: TGTGCCAGCAGTCTACTCCTGACAGGGGCCGCAGATACGCAGTATTTT

abundance: NA
d_gene: NA
v_gene: TRBV9
j_gene: TRBJ1-1
CDR3aa: CASSDGKNMNTEAFF
CDR3nt: TGTGCCAGCAGCGACGGAAAGAACATGAACACTGAAGCTTTCTTT

abundance: few
d_gene: TRBD1
v_gene: TRBV12-3/TRBV12-4
j_gene: TRBJ2-3
CDR3aa: CASSWDRGQDTQYF
CDR3nt: TGTGCCAGCAGTTGGGACAGGGGTCAGGATACGCAGTATTTT

abundance: few
d_gene: TRBD1
v_gene: TRBV28
j_gene: TRBJ2-2
CDR3aa: CASTRQGNTGELFF
CDR3nt: TGTGCCAGCACGCGACAGGGGAACACCGGGGAGCTGTTTTTT

abundance: many
d_gene: TRBD2
v_gene: TRBV7-2
j_gene: TRBJ2-1
CDR3aa: CASSLDGLAGGSEQFF
CDR3nt: TGTGCCAGCAGCTTAGATGGACTAGCGGGGGGCAGTGAGCAGTTCTTC

abundance: NA
d_gene: TRBD2
v_gene: TRBV20-1
j_gene: TRBJ2-6
CDR3aa: CSARERLAGYSGANVLTF
CDR3nt: TGCAGTGCTAGAGAGAGGCTAGCGGGCTACTCTGGGGCCAACGTCCTGACTTTC

abundance: many
d_gene: NA
v_gene: TRBV7-9
j_gene: TRBJ1-4
CDR3aa: CASSLREKLFF
CDR3nt: TGTGCCAGCAGCTTAAGGGAAAAACTGTTTTTT

abundance: once
d_gene: TRBD1
v_gene: TRBV6-2/TRBV6-3
j_gene: TRBJ2-3
CDR3aa: CASSPDTGVADTQYF
CDR3nt: TGTGCCAGCAGTCCTGATACAGGGGTAGCAGATACGCAGTATTTT

abundance: NA
d_gene: TRBD1
v_gene: TRBV6-5
j_gene: TRBJ1-2
CDR3aa: CASSYRGRGPLRYTF
CDR3nt: TGTGCCAGCAGTTACCGGGGCAGGGGGCCGCTGAGGTACACCTTC

abundance: many
d_gene: TRBD2
v_gene: TRBV5-6
j_gene: TRBJ2-3
CDR3aa: CASSQDLAGYYTQYF
CDR3nt: TGTGCCAGCAGCCAGGACCTAGCGGGGTATTATACGCAGTATTTT

abundance: few
d_gene: NA
v_gene: TRBV12-3/TRBV12-4
j_gene: TRBJ1-5
CDR3aa: CASSLLREGPQHF
CDR3nt: TGTGCCAGCAGTTTACTCAGGGAAGGACCCCAGCATTTT

abundance: few
d_gene: NA
v_gene: TRBV29-1
j_gene: TRBJ1-1
CDR3aa: CSVEVPGNTEAFF
CDR3nt: TGCAGCGTTGAAGTTCCAGGGAACACTGAAGCTTTCTTT

abundance: NA
d_gene: NA
v_gene: TRBV7-3
j_gene: TRBJ2-1
CDR3aa: CASSLARGEVNEQFF
CDR3nt: TGTGCCAGCAGCCTAGCGAGGGGGGAAGTCAATGAGCAGTTCTTC